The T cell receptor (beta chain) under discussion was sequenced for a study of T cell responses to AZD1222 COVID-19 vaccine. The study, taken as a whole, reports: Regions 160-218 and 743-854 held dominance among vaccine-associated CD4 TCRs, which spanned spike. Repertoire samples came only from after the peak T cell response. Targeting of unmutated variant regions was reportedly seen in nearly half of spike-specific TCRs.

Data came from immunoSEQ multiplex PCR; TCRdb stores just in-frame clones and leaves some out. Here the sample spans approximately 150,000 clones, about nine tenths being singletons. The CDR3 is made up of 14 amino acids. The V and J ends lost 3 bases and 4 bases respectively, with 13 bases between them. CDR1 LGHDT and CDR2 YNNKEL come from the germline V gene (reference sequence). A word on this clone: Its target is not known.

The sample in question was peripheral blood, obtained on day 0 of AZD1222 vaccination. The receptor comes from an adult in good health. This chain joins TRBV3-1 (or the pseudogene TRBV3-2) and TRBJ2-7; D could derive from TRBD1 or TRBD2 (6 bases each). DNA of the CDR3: TGTGCCAGCAGCCATTGGGGGGCGGGATACGAGCAGTACTTC. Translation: CASSHWGAGYEQYF.